The 29 T cell receptor beta chains reported below all come from one sample, sequenced in a study of T cell changes during pregnancy in multiple sclerosis. Profiled with immunoSEQ multiplex PCR; TCRdb holds only in-frame clones, not every one. Of 40,000 to 60,000 clones listed, 90% to 95% are singletons. The sequencing used peripheral blood, collected after pregnancy. These receptors were taken from a female donor with multiple sclerosis, enrolled in a pregnancy study.

This chain joins TRBV5-1 and TRBJ1-1; TRBD1 matches 7 bases. The trim removed 4 bases at V and 4 bases at J, leaving 19 bases unmatched. CDR1 is SGHRS and CDR2 is YFSETQ in the germline V gene. The CDR3 covers 18 residues. CDR3 bases: TGCGCCAGCAGCCCACGTCCGAGGACAGGTGGGTTGAGCACTGAAGCTTTCTTT. Protein sequence: CASSPRPRTGGLSTEAFF.

The chain has TRBV27 and TRBJ1-2; 10 nucleotides match TRBD1. Looked up from germline, CDR1 is MNHEY and CDR2 is SMNVEV (reference sequence). The CDR3 runs to 14 residues. With 0 bases clipped from V and 7 bases from J, the junction kept 2 bases outside the gene matches. The CDR3, as DNA: TGTGCCAGCAGTTTATCCGGGACAGGGGTTGGCTACACCTTC. Amino acid sequence: CASSLSGTGVGYTF.

The V gene is TRBV19, the J gene TRBJ1-4, with 9 bases that match TRBD1. This CDR3 spans 16 amino acids. Trimming at V came to 5 bases and at J to 8 bases, leaving 12 bases not matched to a gene. Germline V gene lookup returns CDR1 LNHDA and CDR2 SQIVND (reference sequence). The CDR3 region is CASSPGGTGIDEKLFF. The CDR3 DNA follows: TGTGCCAGTAGTCCCGGAGGGACAGGGATCGACGAAAAACTGTTTTTT.

The rearrangement uses TRBV25-1 and TRBJ2-5, with 11 positions matching TRBD2. CDR1 MGHDK and CDR2 SYGVNS come from the germline V gene. The CDR3 runs 16 residues. V shed 4 bases and J 7 bases; nucleotides not matched to a gene: 11. CDR3 bases: TGTGCCAGCAGTGGAGGGACTAGCGGTTTTCGGGGGACCCAGTACTTC. This sequence encodes CASSGGTSGFRGTQYF.

CDR3 loop: CASSIQQGDTEAFF. CDR3 nucleotide sequence: TGCGCCAGCAGCATCCAACAGGGGGACACTGAAGCTTTCTTT. V and J are TRBV4-3 and TRBJ1-1, with 8 bases lining up with TRBD1. The J segment lost 3 bases and the V segment lost 5 bases, leaving 5 bases of the junction unmatched. Germline lookup yields CDR1 LGHNA and CDR2 YSLEER. This CDR3 spans 14 amino acids.

The gene calls are TRBV20-1 and TRBJ2-5; 7 bases match TRBD2. J lost 5 bases, V lost 3 bases, and 0 bases had no gene match. The CDR3 has 11 residues. Germline CDR1 reads DFQATT; CDR2 reads SNEGSKA (reference sequence). Here the CDR3 DNA reads TGCAGTGCTAGGGGGGGGGAGACCCAGTACTTC. This encodes CSARGGETQYF.

CDR3 in DNA: TGCAGCGTAGAACAGGGCTCTGCGAACACCGGGGAGCTGTTTTTT. It codes for CSVEQGSANTGELFF. The chain employs TRBV29-1 and TRBJ2-2, with D perhaps TRBD1 (6 bases). The germline V gene has CDR1 SQVTM and CDR2 ANQGSEA. This CDR3 comprises 15 residues. Trimming left V 6 bases short and J 0 bases short, with 14 bases between.

This chain links TRBV30 with TRBJ1-2; unclear D gene. V was clipped by 0 bases and J by 4 bases, with 3 bases between them. In germline, CDR1 is GTSNPN, CDR2 SVGIG (reference sequence). This CDR3 comprises 11 residues. In DNA form, the CDR3 reads TGTGCCTGGAGTGTACTCTATGGCTACACCTTC. It encodes CAWSVLYGYTF.

The chain uses TRBV7-2 and TRBJ1-2; 9 nucleotides agree with TRBD1. The CDR3 covers 15 residues. V trimming: 1 base; J trimming: 8 bases; junction bases outside the gene matches: 8. The germline V gene has CDR1 SGHTA and CDR2 FQGNSA. The CDR3: CASSLGDRGSEGYTF. The CDR3 DNA sequence: TGTGCCAGCAGCTTAGGCGACAGGGGGTCGGAAGGCTACACCTTC.

This chain connects TRBV2 to TRBJ1-1; D possibly corresponds to TRBD1 (5 bases). The V and J ends lost 6 bases and 0 bases respectively, with 14 bases between them. Germline CDR1 reads SNHLY; CDR2 reads FYNNEI. The CDR3 spans 15 residues. DNA for the CDR3: TGTGCCAGCAGCCCCAGACAGATCATGAACACTGAAGCTTTCTTT. Protein: CASSPRQIMNTEAFF.

This chain connects TRBV5-4 to TRBJ2-3, with TRBD2 identical over 12 bases. The CDR3 consists of 15 residues. V shed 3 bases, J shed 3 bases, and the junction held 2 bases outside the gene matches. Germline V gives CDR1 SGHNT, CDR2 YYREEE (reference sequence). The CDR3 bases are TGTGCCAGCAGCTCTAGCGGGGGGGCGACAGATACGCAGTATTTT. Its translation is CASSSSGGATDTQYF. Full variable domain (outside the CDR3, taken from reference TRBV5-4 and TRBJ2-3): ETGVTQSPTHLIKTRGQQVTLRCSSQSGHNTVSWYQQALGQGPQFIFQYYREEENGRGNFPPRFSGLQFPNYSSELNVNALELDDSALYLCASSSSGGATDTQYFGPGTRLTVL.

This chain's CDR3 is CASSQDLGGGFYGYTF. CDR3 sequence (DNA): TGCGCCAGCAGCCAAGATCTCGGGGGGGGCTTCTATGGCTACACCTTC. The V gene is TRBV4-3, the J gene TRBJ1-2; a weak D match, TRBD1 (6 bases). This CDR3 has 16 residues. The germline V and J ends were trimmed by 0 bases and 4 bases, with 15 bases remaining between them. The germline gives CDR1 LGHNA, CDR2 YSLEER.

The genes are TRBV7-2 and TRBJ1-5, with 8 bases matching TRBD1. The V gene's germline CDR1 is SGHTA and CDR2 FQGNSA. The CDR3 contains 15 residues. The V segment lost 4 bases and the J segment 2 bases; nucleotides outside the gene matches: 4. The CDR3 bases are TGTGCCAGCAGCTCAACAGGGGGAGGCAATCAGCCCCAGCATTTT. Amino acid sequence: CASSSTGGGNQPQHF.

The chain recombines TRBV7-2 with TRBJ1-1; 8 bases match TRBD1. There are 16 residues in the CDR3. V was clipped by 2 bases and J by 4 bases; unmatched bases: 9. CDR1 and CDR2 from the germline V gene are SGHTA and FQGNSA. The CDR3: CASSLFATGVGTEAFF. Here the CDR3 DNA reads TGTGCCAGCAGCTTATTCGCGACAGGGGTGGGCACTGAAGCTTTCTTT.

This clone was seen more than once but under ten times. CDR3 sequence reads: CSVEGVGQGATDTQYF. CDR3 DNA: TGCAGCGTTGAAGGCGTCGGACAGGGGGCCACAGATACGCAGTATTTT. The chain links TRBV29-1 to TRBJ2-3, with 11 bases identical to TRBD1. The germline V gene has CDR1 SQVTM and CDR2 ANQGSEA. CDR3 length: 16 amino acids. V dropped 1 base and J dropped 2; count of bases not matched to a gene: 5.

This chain links TRBV4-3 with TRBJ2-7, with TRBD2 as a possible D gene (5 bases). The CDR3 runs to 15 residues. Germline loops: CDR1 LGHNA, CDR2 YSLEER. V was cut by 1 base and J by 5 bases, with 15 bases left in between. CDR3 sequence reads: CASSQGSSEVDEQYF. In DNA form, the CDR3 reads TGCGCCAGCAGCCAAGGGAGTAGCGAGGTTGACGAGCAGTACTTC.

The chain employs TRBV4-2 and TRBJ2-1; no firm D call. Trimming took 1 base from V and 8 from J, leaving 3 bases between them. The CDR3 spans 11 residues. The germline CDR1 and CDR2 sequences are LGHNA and YNFKEQ. CDR3 region: CASSQVDEQFF. CDR3 nucleotides: TGTGCCAGCAGCCAAGTCGATGAGCAGTTCTTC.

This rearrangement joins TRBV6-1 to TRBJ2-7; possibly TRBD1 for D (6 bases). This CDR3 spans 13 amino acids. V gave up 7 bases and J gave up 8 bases, with 18 bases separating them. CDR1 and CDR2 from the germline V gene are MNHNS and SASEGT. The chain's CDR3 is CASKQGDLTKQYF. As DNA, the CDR3 is TGTGCCAGCAAACAGGGTGACCTTACGAAGCAGTACTTC.

This clone was observed a few times. V and J are TRBV7-3 and TRBJ1-1, with D possibly matching TRBD1 (6 bases). The CDR3 sequence is 14 residues long. Deletions cut 4 bases from V and 4 bases from J, with 13 bases between. Germline CDR1 reads SGHTA; CDR2 reads FQGTGA. The CDR3 nucleotides are TGTGCCAGCAGCTCCGTGGGGGGGCCCACTGAAGCTTTCTTT. It encodes CASSSVGGPTEAFF.

The chain employs TRBV7-3 and TRBJ1-2, with a tentative D call TRBD1 (5 bases). This CDR3 has 14 amino acids. V was shortened by 6 bases and J by 6 bases, with 17 bases between the two germline ends. CDR1 SGHTA and CDR2 FQGTGA come from the germline V gene. CDR3 nucleotides: TGTGCCAGCAGTCAGGGAGGCCTTTGGGATGGCTACACCTTC. Amino acid sequence: CASSQGGLWDGYTF.

The chain employs TRBV5-1 and TRBJ2-7; the match to TRBD1 covers 9 bases. This CDR3 contains 14 residues. The J segment lost 5 bases and the V segment lost 5 bases, leaving 8 bases of the junction unmatched. Germline CDR1 and CDR2: SGHRS and YFSETQ. The CDR3 DNA is TGCGCCAGCAGTTCCGGGACAGGGATCGACGAGCAGTACTTC. Translating it yields CASSSGTGIDEQYF.

The chain links TRBV14 to TRBJ2-7; tentative D call: TRBD1 (5 bases). Trimming removed 1 base from V and 4 bases from J, with 17 bases in between. CDR3 size: 16 residues. Germline assignment: CDR1 SGHDN and CDR2 FVKESK. DNA of the CDR3: TGTGCCAGCAGCCAAGTTCGGACAAGGGTACCTTACGAGCAGTACTTC. Translating it yields CASSQVRTRVPYEQYF.

The chain has TRBV4-3 and TRBJ2-1; D perhaps matches TRBD2 (5 bases). This CDR3 region has 18 residues. Trimming stripped 0 bases from V and 8 bases from J, with 23 bases between. Looked up from germline, CDR1 is LGHNA and CDR2 is YSLEER. The CDR3 is CASSQDLGIALSEDEQFF. The DNA of the CDR3 is TGCGCCAGCAGCCAAGATCTCGGGATAGCGTTGTCTGAAGATGAGCAGTTCTTC.

The chain combines TRBV7-3 with TRBJ2-6, with D tentatively TRBD1 (8 bases). CDR1 and CDR2 (germline): SGHTA, FQGTGA. This CDR3 is built from 17 residues. V lost 5 bases, J lost 5 bases, and 19 bases lay in between. The CDR3 DNA follows: TGTGCCAGCAGCGCCCACAGGGGGGGGCCGCGGGCCAACGTCCTGACTTTC. This sequence encodes CASSAHRGGPRANVLTF.

The J gene is TRBJ1-5, the V gene TRBV19, with 7 bases aligning to TRBD1. CDR3 length: 13 amino acids. The J segment lost 9 bases and the V segment lost 7 bases, leaving 9 bases of the junction unmatched. CDR1 and CDR2 (germline): LNHDA, SQIVND (reference sequence). The CDR3 is CASTDRVYGPQHF. In DNA form, the CDR3 reads TGTGCCAGTACCGACAGGGTTTACGGGCCCCAGCATTTT.

V and J are TRBV19 and TRBJ2-3; 13 nucleotides align to TRBD2. Germline lookup yields CDR1 LNHDA and CDR2 SQIVND (reference sequence). The CDR3 has 17 residues. The V segment lost 2 bases and the J segment 1 base; nucleotides outside the gene matches: 3. The CDR3 loop is CASSISGTSGGTDTQYF. Here the CDR3 DNA reads TGTGCCAGTAGTATATCAGGGACTAGCGGGGGCACAGATACGCAGTATTTT.

This clone has just one count. V and J are TRBV29-1 and TRBJ2-7; D is possibly TRBD2 (7 bases). V shed 4 bases and J shed 5 bases, with 15 bases lying between them. Per germline, CDR1 SQVTM and CDR2 ANQGSEA. CDR3 size: 13 residues. CDR3 loop: CSVVVGGPDEQYF. The CDR3 DNA follows: TGCAGCGTTGTCGTCGGGGGGCCGGACGAGCAGTACTTC.

The sample holds one count of this clone. The chain combines TRBV14 with TRBJ2-5, with D hard to call. The germline V gene has CDR1 SGHDN and CDR2 FVKESK. Trimming cost V 3 bases and J 1 base, with 12 bases left between them. The CDR3 totals 15 residues. CDR3 loop: CASSHTTLPQETQYF. In nucleotides, the CDR3 is TGTGCCAGCAGCCACACGACTCTCCCCCAAGAGACCCAGTACTTC. Variable domain in full (rest from reference TRBV14 and TRBJ2-5): EAGVTQFPSHSVIEKGQTVTLRCDPISGHDNLYWYRRVMGKEIKFLLHFVKESKQDESGMPNNRFLAERTGGTYSTLKVQPAELEDSGVYFCASSHTTLPQETQYFGPGTRLLVL.

The V and J genes are TRBV7-8 and TRBJ1-2; 10 bases are a match to TRBD1. CDR3 length: 16 amino acids. V shed 7 bases, J shed 8 bases, and the junction held 16 bases outside the gene matches. From germline, CDR1 is SGHVS and CDR2 FQNEAQ. The CDR3 coding sequence is TGTGCCAGCAAACGGGACAGGGGAAGCGGGGTTGTGGGCTACACCTTC. Amino acids: CASKRDRGSGVVGYTF.